This TCR beta chain was identified during a study of blood T cell repertoires in COVID-19. The table came from immunoSEQ multiplex PCR; TCRdb's copy has only in-frame clones and leaves some out. The sample includes about 190,000 clones, 84% seen only once; the top ten take 5.1%. V was clipped by 1 base and J by 8 bases, with 5 bases between them. Germline loops: CDR1 KGHDR, CDR2 SFDVKD. The CDR3 runs to 12 residues. The receptor's source is a woman in her 70s with active or convalescent COVID-19. The sequencing sample was made of peripheral blood. The chain combines TRBV24-1 with TRBJ1-3; D is undetermined. CDR3 sequence: CATSDFSDTIYF. CDR3 sequence (DNA): TGTGCCACCAGTGATTTTAGTGACACCATATATTTT.